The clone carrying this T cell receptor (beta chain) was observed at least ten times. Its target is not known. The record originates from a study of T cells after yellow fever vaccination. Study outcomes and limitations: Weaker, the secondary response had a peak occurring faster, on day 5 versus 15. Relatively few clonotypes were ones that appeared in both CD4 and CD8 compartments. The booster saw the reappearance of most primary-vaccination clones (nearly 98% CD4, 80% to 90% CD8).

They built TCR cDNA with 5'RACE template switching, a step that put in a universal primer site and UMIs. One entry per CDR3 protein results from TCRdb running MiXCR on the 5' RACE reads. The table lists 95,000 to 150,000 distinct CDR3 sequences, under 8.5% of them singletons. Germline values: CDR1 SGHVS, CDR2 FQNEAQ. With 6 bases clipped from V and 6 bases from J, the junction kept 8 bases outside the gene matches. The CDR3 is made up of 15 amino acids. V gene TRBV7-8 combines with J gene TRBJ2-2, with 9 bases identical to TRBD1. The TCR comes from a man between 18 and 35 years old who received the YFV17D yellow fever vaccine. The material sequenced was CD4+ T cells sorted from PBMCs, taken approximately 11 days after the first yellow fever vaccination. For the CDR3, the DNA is TGTGCCAGCAGGAAACAGGGGGCATCACCCGGGGAGCTGTTTTTT. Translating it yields CASRKQGASPGELFF. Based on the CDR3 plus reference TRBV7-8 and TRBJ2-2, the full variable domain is GAGVSQSPRYKVAKRGQDVALRCDPISGHVSLFWYQQALGQGPEFLTYFQNEAQLDKSGLPSDRFFAERPEGSVSTLKIQRTQQEDSAVYLCASRKQGASPGELFFGEGSRLTVL.